This section outlines one T cell receptor beta chain sequence together with its context. The antigen is undetermined. The germline V gene encodes CDR1 ENHRY and CDR2 SYGVKD. V lost 3 bases to trimming and J lost 2 bases, with 7 bases between them. CDR3 length equals 13 residues. The data are from a study of beta chain features in type 1 diabetes. Expressed TCRB transcripts were sequenced after all isolated RNA was converted to cDNA. TCRdb's table, derived via immunoSEQ multiplex PCR, lists solely in-frame clones and lacks some. The table lists some 220,000 clones, roughly a tenth of them singletons. General study findings and limits: Patients with type 1 diabetes carried fewer insertions and had more deletions at their VDJ junctions.

Material: central memory CD4+ T cells from blood. The receptor comes from a man younger than 30 in good health. The chain combines TRBV10-3 with TRBJ1-1, with D hard to call. This CDR3 reads CAISEVANTEAFF. CDR3 nucleotides: TGTGCCATCAGTGAAGTGGCTAACACTGAAGCTTTCTTT.